Here is one T cell receptor beta chain with its context. The antigen is undetermined. V lost 10 bases, J lost 2 bases, and 5 bases stayed unmatched. Germline V gives CDR1 MNHNS, CDR2 SASEGT. The CDR3 contains 13 residues. The data were taken from a study of cytomegalovirus exposure and HLA in healthy donors. PCR primers comprised 60 Vbeta and 13 Jbeta primers. The method was immunoSEQ multiplex PCR; TCRdb's version includes in-frame clones alone and lacks a portion of them. The data show 120,000 to 150,000 clones, 64% seen once. Study outcomes and limitations: There was a cluster of highly shared sequence variants that was likely a sequencing artifact.

The material sequenced was PBMCs. The chain carries TRBV6-1 and TRBJ2-7; 10 positions match TRBD2. This receptor was obtained from a woman aged 25 to 39 in good health and CMV-seropositive. The CDR3 sequence is CAIQGLAAYEQYF. In nucleotides, the CDR3 is TGTGCCATCCAAGGACTAGCGGCCTACGAGCAGTACTTC.